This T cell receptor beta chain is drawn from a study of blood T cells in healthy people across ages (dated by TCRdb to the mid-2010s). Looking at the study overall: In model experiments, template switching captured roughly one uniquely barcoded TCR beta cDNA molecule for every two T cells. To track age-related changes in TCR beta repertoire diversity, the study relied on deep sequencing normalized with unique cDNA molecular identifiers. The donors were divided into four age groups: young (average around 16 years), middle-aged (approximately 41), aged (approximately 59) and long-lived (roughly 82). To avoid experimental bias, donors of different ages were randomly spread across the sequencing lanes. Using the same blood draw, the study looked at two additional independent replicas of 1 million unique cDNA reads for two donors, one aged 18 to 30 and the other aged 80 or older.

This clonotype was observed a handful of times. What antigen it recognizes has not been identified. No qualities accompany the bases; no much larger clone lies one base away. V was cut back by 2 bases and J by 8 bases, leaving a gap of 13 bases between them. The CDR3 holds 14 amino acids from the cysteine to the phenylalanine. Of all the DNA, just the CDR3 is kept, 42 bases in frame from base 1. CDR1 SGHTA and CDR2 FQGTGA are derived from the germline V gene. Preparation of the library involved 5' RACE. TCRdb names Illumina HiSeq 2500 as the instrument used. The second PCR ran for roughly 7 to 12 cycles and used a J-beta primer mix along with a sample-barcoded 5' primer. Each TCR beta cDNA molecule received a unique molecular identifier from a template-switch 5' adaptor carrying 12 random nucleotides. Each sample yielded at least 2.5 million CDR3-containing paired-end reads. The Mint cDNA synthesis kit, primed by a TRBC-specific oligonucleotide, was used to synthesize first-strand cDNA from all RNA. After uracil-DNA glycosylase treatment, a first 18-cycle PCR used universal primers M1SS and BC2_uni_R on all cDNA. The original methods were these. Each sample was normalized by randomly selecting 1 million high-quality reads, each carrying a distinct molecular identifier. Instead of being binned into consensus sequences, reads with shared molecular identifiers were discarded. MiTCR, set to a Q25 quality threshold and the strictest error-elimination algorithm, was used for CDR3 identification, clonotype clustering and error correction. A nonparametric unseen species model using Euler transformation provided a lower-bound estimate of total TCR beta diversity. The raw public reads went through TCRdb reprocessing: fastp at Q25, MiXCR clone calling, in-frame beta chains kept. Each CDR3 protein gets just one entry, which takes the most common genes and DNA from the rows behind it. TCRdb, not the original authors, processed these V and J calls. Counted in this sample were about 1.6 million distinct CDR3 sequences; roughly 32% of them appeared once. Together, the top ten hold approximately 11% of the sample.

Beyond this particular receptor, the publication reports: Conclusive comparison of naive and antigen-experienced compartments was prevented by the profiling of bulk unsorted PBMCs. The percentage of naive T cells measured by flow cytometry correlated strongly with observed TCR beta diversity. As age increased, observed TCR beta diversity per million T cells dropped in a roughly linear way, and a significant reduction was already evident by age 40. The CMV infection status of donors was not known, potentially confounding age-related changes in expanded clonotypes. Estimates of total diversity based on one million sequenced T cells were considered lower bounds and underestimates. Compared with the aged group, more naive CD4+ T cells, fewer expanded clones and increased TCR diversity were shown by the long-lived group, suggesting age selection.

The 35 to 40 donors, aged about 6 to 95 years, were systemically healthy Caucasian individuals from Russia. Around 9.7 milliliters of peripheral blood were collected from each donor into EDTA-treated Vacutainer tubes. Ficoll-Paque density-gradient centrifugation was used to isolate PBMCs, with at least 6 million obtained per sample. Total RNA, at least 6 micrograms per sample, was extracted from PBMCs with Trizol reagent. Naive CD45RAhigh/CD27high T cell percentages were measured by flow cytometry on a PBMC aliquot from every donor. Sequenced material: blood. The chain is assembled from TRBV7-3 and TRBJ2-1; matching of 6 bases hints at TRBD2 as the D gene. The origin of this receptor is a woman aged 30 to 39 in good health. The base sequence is TGTGCCAGCAGCTTACAGGGAAGGGAGGATGAGCAGTTCTTC. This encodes CASSLQGREDEQFF.